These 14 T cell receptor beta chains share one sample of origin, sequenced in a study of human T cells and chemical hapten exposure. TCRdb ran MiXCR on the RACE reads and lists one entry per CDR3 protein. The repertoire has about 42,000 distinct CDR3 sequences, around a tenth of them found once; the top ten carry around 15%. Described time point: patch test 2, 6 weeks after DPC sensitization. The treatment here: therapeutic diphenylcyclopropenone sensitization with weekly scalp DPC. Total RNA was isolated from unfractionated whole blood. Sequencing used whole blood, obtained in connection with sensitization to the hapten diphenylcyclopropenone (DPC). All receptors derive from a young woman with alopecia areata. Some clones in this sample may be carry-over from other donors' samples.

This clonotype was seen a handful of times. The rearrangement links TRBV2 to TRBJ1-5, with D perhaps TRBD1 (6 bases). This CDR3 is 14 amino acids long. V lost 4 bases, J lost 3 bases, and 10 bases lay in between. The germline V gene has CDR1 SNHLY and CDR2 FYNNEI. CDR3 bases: TGTGCCAGCAGTGTATACAGGGTCAATCAGCCCCAGCATTTT. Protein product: CASSVYRVNQPQHF.

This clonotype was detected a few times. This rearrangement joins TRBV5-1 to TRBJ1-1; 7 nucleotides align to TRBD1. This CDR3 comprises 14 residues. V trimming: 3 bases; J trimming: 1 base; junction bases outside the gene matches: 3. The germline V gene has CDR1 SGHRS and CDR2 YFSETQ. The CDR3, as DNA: TGCGCCAGCAGCTCACGGGACAGGAACACTGAAGCTTTCTTT. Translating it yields CASSSRDRNTEAFF.

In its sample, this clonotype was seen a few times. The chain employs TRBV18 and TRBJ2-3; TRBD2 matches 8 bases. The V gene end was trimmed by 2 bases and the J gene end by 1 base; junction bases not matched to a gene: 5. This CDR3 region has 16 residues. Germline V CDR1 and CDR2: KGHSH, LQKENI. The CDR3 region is CASSPSGGLGTDTQYF. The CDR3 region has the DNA TGTGCCAGCTCACCATCGGGGGGACTAGGCACAGATACGCAGTATTTT.

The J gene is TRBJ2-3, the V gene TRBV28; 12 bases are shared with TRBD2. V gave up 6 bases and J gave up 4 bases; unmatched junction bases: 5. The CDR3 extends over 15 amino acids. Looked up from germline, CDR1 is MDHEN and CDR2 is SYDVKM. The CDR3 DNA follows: TGTGCCAGCAGACCCGGACTAGCGGGGTCAGATACGCAGTATTTT. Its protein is CASRPGLAGSDTQYF.

The CDR3 sequence: CASRTRTGTEAFF. DNA of the CDR3: TGTGCCAGCAGGACCCGGACAGGTACTGAAGCTTTCTTT. The genes are TRBV12-3 or TRBV12-4 and TRBJ1-1; TRBD1 agrees at 7 bases. This CDR3 comprises 13 residues. J lost 5 bases, V lost 6 bases, and 6 bases had no gene match.

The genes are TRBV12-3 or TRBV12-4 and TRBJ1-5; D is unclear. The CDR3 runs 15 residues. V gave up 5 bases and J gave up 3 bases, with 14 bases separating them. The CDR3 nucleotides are TGTGCCAGCAGTCCGTCTTGGCAGTCCAATCAGCCCCAGCATTTT. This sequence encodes CASSPSWQSNQPQHF.

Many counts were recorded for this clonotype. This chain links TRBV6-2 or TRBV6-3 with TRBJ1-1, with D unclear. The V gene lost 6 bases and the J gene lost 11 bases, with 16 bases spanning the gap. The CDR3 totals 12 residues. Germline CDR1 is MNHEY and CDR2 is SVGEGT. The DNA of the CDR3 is TGTGCCAGCAGAACCGGGCTCCTCCGGGCTTTCTTT. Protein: CASRTGLLRAFF.

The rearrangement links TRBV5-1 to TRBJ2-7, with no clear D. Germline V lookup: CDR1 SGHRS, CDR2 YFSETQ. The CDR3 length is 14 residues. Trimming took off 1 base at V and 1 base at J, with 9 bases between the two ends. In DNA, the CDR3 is TGCGCCAGCAGCTTGTCGACGGGTTCCTACGAGCAGTACTTC. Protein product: CASSLSTGSYEQYF.

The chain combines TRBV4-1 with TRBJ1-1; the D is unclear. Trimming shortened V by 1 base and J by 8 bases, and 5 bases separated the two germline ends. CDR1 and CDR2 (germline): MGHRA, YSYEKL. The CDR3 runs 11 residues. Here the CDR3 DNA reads TGCGCCAGCAGCCAAGGCTCAGAAGCTTTCTTT. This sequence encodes CASSQGSEAFF.

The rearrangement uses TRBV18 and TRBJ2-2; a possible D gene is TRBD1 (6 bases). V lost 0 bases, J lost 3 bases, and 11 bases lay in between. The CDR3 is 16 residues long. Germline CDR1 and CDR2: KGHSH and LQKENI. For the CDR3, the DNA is TGTGCCAGCTCACCACCGGAGCACAGGGACACCGGGGAGCTGTTTTTT. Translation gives CASSPPEHRDTGELFF.

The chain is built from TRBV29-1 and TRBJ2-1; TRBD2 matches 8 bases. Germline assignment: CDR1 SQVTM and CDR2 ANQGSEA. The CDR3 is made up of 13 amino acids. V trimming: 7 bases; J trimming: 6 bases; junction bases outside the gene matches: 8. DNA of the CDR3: TGCAGCGCCCGGGAGGGGATAAGCAATGAGCAGTTCTTC. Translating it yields CSAREGISNEQFF.

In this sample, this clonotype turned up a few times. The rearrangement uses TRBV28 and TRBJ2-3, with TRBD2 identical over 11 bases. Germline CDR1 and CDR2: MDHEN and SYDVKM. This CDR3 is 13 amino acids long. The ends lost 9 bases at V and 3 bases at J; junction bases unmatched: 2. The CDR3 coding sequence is TGTGCCAGTCGGACTAGCGGGACAGATACGCAGTATTTT. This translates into CASRTSGTDTQYF.

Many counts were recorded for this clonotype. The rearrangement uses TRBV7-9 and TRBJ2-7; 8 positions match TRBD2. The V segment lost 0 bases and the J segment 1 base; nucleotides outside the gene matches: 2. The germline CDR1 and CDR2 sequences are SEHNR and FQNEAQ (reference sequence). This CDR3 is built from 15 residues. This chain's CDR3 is CASSLAGTRSYEQYF. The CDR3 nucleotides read TGTGCCAGCAGCTTAGCCGGGACTAGGTCCTACGAGCAGTACTTC.

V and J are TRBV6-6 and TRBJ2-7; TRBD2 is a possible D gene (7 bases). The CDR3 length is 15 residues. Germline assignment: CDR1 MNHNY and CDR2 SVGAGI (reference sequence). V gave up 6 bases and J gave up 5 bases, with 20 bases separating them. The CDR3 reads CASRMGGRAKNEQYF. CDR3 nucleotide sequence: TGTGCCAGCAGGATGGGGGGGCGCGCAAAAAACGAGCAGTACTTC.